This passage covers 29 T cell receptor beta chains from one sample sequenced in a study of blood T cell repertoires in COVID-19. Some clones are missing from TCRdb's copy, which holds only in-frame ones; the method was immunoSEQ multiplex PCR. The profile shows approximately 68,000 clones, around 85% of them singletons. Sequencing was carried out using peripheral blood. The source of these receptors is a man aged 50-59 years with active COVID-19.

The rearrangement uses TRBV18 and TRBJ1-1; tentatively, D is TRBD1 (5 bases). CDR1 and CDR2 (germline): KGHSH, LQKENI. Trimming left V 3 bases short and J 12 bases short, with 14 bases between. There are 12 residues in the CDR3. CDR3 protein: CASSPLGVTPFF. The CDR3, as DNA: TGTGCCAGCTCACCTTTAGGGGTGACGCCTTTCTTT.

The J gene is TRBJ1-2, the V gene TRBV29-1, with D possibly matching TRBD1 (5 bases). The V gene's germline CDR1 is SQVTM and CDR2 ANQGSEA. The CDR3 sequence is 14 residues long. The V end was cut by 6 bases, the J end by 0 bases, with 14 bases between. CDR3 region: CSVGGGAANYGYTF. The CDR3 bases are TGCAGCGTCGGCGGAGGGGCTGCTAACTATGGCTACACCTTC.

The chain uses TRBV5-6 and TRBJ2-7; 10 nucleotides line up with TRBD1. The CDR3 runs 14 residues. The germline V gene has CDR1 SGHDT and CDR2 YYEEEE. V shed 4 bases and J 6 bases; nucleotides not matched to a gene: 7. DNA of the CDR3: TGTGCCAGCAGCACGGGACAGGGGTGGCGCGAGCAGTACTTC. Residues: CASSTGQGWREQYF.

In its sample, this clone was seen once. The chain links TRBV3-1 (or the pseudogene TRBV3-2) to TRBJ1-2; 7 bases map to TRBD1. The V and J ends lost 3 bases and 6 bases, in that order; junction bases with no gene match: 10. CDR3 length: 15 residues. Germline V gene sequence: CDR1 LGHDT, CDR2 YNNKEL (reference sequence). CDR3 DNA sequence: TGTGCCAGCAGCCAGATCCGCAGGGGGTGCAATGGCTACACCTTC. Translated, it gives CASSQIRRGCNGYTF.

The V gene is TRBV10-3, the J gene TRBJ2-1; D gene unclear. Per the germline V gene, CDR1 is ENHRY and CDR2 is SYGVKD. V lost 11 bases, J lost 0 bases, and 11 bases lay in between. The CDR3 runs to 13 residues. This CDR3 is CASSTPSYNEQFF. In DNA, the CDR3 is TGTGCCTCATCTACCCCCTCCTACAATGAGCAGTTCTTC.

CDR3 in amino acids: CSATTGPRVYEQYF. CDR3 in DNA: TGCAGCGCTACGACAGGTCCCAGGGTCTACGAGCAGTACTTC. This chain uses TRBV29-1 with TRBJ2-7; a possible D gene is TRBD1 (6 bases). Trimming pared 7 bases from V and 3 bases from J, leaving 19 bases between. Germline V CDR1 and CDR2: SQVTM, ANQGSEA. The CDR3 runs to 14 residues.

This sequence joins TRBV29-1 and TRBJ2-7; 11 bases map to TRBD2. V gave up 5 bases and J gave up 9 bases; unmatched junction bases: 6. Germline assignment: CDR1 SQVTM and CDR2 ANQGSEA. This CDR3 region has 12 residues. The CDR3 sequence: CSVRASGGWQYF. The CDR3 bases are TGCAGCGTTCGGGCTAGCGGGGGGTGGCAGTACTTC.

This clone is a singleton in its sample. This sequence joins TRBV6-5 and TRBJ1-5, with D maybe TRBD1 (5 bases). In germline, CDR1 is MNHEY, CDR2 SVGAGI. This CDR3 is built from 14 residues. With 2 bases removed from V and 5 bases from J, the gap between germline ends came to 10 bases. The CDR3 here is CASSYLTEDQPQHF. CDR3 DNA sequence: TGTGCCAGCAGTTACCTGACAGAAGATCAGCCCCAGCATTTT.

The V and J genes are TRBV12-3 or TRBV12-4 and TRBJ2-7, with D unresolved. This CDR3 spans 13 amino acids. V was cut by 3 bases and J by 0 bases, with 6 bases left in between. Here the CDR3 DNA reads TGTGCCAGCAGTTTTCAAATCTCCTACGAGCAGTACTTC. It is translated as CASSFQISYEQYF.

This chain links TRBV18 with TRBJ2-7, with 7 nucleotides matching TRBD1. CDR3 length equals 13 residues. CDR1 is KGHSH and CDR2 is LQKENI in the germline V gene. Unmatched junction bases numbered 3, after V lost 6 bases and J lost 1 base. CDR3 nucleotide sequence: TGTGCCAGCTCCACAGGGGAATCCTACGAGCAGTACTTC. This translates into CASSTGESYEQYF.

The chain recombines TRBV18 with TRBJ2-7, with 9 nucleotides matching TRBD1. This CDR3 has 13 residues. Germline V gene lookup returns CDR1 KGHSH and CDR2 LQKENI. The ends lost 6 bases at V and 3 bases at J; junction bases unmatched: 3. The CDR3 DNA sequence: TGTGCCAGCTCTGCGGGACAGGGCTACGAGCAGTACTTC. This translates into CASSAGQGYEQYF.

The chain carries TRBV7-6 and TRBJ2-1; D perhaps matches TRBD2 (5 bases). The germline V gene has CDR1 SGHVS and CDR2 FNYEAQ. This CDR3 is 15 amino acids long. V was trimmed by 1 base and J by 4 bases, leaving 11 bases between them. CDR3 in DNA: TGTGCCAGCAGCTTAGGGGCTAGCCCTTACAATGAGCAGTTCTTC. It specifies CASSLGASPYNEQFF. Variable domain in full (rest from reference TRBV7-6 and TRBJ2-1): GAGVSQSPRYKVTKRGQDVALRCDPISGHVSLYWYRQALGQGPEFLTYFNYEAQQDKSGLPNDRFSAERPEGSISTLTIQRTEQRDSAMYRCASSLGASPYNEQFFGPGTRLTVL.

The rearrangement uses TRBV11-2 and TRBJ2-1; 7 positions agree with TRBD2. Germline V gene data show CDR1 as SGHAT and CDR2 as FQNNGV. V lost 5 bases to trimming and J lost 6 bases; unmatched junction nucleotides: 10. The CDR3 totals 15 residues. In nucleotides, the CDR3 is TGTGCCAGCAGCCTCGGGGCGGGAGCAGGCAATGAGCAGTTCTTC. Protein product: CASSLGAGAGNEQFF.

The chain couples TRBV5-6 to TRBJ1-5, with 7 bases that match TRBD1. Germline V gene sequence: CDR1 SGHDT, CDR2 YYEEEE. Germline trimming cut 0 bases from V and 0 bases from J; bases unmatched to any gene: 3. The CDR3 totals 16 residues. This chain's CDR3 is CASSLGGTVSNQPQHF. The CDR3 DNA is TGTGCCAGCAGCTTGGGTGGGACAGTTAGCAATCAGCCCCAGCATTTT.

The CDR3 sequence is CASSQEDNSGNTIYF. CDR3 nucleotides: TGTGCCAGCAGCCAAGAGGACAACTCTGGAAACACCATATATTTT. The chain carries TRBV3-1 (or the pseudogene TRBV3-2) and TRBJ1-3; tentative D call: TRBD1 (5 bases). From germline, CDR1 is LGHDT and CDR2 YNNKEL (reference sequence). The CDR3 consists of 15 residues. V was trimmed by 0 bases and J by 0 bases, leaving 6 bases between them.

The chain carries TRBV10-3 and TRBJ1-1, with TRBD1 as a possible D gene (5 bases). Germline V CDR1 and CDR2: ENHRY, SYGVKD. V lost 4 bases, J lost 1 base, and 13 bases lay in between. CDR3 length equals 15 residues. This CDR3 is CAISGVARGNTEAFF. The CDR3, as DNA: TGTGCCATCAGTGGTGTAGCAAGGGGGAACACTGAAGCTTTCTTT.

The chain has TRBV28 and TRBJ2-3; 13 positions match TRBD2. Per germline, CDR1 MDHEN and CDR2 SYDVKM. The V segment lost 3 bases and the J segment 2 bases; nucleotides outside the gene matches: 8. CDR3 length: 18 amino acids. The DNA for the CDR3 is TGTGCCAGCAGTTTCCCGACTAGCGGGAGGACCCCCACAGATACGCAGTATTTT. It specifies CASSFPTSGRTPTDTQYF.

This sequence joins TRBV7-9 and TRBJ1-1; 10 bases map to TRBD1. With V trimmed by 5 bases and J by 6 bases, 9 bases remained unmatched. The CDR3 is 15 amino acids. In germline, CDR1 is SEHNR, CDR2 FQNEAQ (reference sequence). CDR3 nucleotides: TGTGCCAGCAGCGCCACGGGACAGGGGATCGCTGAAGCTTTCTTT. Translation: CASSATGQGIAEAFF.

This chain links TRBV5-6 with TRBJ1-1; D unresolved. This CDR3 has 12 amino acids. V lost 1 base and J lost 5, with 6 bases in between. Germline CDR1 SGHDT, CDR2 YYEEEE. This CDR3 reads CASSLTGTEAFF. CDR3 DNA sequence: TGTGCCAGCAGCTTGACGGGGACTGAAGCTTTCTTT.

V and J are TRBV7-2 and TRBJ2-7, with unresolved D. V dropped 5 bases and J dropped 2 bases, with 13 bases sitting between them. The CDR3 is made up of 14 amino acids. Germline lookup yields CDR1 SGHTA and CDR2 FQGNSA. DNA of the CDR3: TGTGCCAGCAGCCCCAGGTCCCCCCCCTACGAGCAGTACTTC. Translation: CASSPRSPPYEQYF.

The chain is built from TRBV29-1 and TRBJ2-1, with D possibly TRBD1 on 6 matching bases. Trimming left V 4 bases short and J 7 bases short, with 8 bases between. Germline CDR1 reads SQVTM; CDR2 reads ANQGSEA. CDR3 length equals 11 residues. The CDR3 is CSVARGNEQFF. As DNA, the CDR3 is TGCAGCGTTGCCAGGGGAAATGAGCAGTTCTTC.

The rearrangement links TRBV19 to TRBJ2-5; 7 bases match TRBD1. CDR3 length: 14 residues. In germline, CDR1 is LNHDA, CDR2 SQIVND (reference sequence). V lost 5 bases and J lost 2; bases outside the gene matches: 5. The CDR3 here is CASSPWDRQETQYF. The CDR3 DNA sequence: TGTGCCAGTAGTCCTTGGGACAGACAAGAGACCCAGTACTTC.

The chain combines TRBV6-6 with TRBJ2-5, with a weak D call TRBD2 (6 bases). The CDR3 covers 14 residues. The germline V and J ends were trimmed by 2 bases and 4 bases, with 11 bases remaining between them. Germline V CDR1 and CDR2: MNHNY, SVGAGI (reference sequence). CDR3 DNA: TGTGCCAGCAGTTACGGGGGGTTCGGAGAGACCCAGTACTTC. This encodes CASSYGGFGETQYF.

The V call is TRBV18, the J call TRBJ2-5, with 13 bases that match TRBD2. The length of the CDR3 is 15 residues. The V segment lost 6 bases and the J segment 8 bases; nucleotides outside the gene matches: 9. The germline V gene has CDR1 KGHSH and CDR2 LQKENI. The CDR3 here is CASSRRLAGGDTQYF. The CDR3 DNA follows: TGTGCCAGCTCTCGCAGACTAGCGGGGGGTGACACCCAGTACTTC.

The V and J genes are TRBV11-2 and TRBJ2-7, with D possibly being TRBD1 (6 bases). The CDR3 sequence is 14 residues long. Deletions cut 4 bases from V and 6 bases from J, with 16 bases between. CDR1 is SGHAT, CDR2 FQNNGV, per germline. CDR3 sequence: CASSSREGESEQYF. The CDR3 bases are TGTGCCAGCAGCTCCCGTGAGGGGGAGAGCGAGCAGTACTTC.

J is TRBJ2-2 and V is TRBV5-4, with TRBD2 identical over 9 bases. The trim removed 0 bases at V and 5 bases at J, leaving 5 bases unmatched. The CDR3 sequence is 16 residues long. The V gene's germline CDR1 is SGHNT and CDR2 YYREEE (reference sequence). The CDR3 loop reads CASSLAAGGKTGELFF. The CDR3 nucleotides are TGTGCCAGCAGCTTGGCGGCGGGGGGGAAAACCGGGGAGCTGTTTTTT.

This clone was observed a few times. The CDR3, as DNA: TGCGCCAGCAGCATAACCGGGACAGGTCTCTACGAGCAGTACTTC. Translated, it gives CASSITGTGLYEQYF. This chain joins TRBV5-1 and TRBJ2-7; 8 bases are a match to TRBD1. The CDR3 spans 15 residues. The germline V gene encodes CDR1 SGHRS and CDR2 YFSETQ. Trimming removed 4 bases from V and 3 bases from J; junction bases left unmatched: 9.

The CDR3 nucleotides read TGTGCCAGCAGCAACCCCAGGGTAAACACTGAAGCTTTCTTT. It specifies CASSNPRVNTEAFF. The chain recombines TRBV28 with TRBJ1-1; D might be TRBD1 (5 bases). Per germline, CDR1 MDHEN and CDR2 SYDVKM. This CDR3 contains 14 residues. The germline V and J ends were trimmed by 6 bases and 2 bases, with 13 bases remaining between them.

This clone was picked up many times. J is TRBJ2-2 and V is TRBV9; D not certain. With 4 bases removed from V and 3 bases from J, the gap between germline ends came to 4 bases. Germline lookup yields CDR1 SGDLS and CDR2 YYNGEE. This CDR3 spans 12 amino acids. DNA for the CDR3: TGTGCCAGCAGCTCAGACACCGGGGAGCTGTTTTTT. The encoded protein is CASSSDTGELFF. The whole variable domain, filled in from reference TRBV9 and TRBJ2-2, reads DSGVTQTPKHLITATGQRVTLRCSPRSGDLSVYWYQQSLDQGLQFLIQYYNGEERAKGNILERFSAQQFPDLHSELNLSSLELGDSALYFCASSSDTGELFFGEGSRLTVL.